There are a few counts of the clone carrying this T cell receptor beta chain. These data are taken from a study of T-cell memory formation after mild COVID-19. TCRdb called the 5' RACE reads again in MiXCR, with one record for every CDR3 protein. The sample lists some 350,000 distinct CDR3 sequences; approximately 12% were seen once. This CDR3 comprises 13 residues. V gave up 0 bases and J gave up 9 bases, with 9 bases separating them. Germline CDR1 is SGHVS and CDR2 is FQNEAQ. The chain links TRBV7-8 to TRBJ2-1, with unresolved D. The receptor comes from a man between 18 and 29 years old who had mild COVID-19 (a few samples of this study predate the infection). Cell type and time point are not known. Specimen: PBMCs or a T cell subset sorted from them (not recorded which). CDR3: CASSLARKSEQFF. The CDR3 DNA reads TGTGCCAGCAGCTTAGCGCGTAAGTCTGAGCAGTTCTTC.